The TCR beta chain under discussion was sequenced for a study of T cell responses to AZD1222 COVID-19 vaccine. Comment on this clone: Its antigen is undetermined.

Pooled in the analysis were second doses at about 4 or about 12 weeks. Germline V lookup: CDR1 SGHNT, CDR2 YYREEE (reference sequence). Trimming removed 5 bases at V and 3 bases at J, with 16 bases between. The CDR3 extends over 15 amino acids. Clones were sequenced by immunoSEQ multiplex PCR, and TCRdb holds only the in-frame ones, with some missing. Of under 150,000 clones detected, more than 85% appear once; the ten largest clones hold roughly 2%. Study conclusions and caveats: Clonal diversity may have been underestimated in mostly white British donors. Unmutated variant regions are reportedly targeted by nearly half of spike-specific TCRs. Spike regions recognized by vaccine-associated CD4 TCRs spanned the protein, led by 160-218 and 743-854.

The clonotype originates from an adult who received the AZD1222 COVID-19 vaccine. The sequencing used peripheral blood, collected 28 days after the second AZD1222 dose. The chain joins TRBV5-4 to TRBJ2-3; D might be TRBD2 (6 bases). CDR3 DNA: TGTGCCAGCAGACAGACTAGTATTGGGACAGATACGCAGTATTTT. Amino acids: CASRQTSIGTDTQYF. Looking up the rest from reference TRBV5-4 and TRBJ2-3 gives the full variable domain: ETGVTQSPTHLIKTRGQQVTLRCSSQSGHNTVSWYQQALGQGPQFIFQYYREEENGRGNFPPRFSGLQFPNYSSELNVNALELDDSALYLCASRQTSIGTDTQYFGPGTRLTVL.